Listed below are T cell receptor beta chains from one sample, sequenced in a study of OX40 agonist ivuxolimab in advanced cancers. Clones were read by immunoSEQ multiplex PCR, and TCRdb kept only the in-frame ones, dropping some. The sample holds just over 90,000 clones, 94% seen once. The sequences come from CD4+ or CD8+ T cells sorted from blood, collected in a trial of the OX40 agonist ivuxolimab. The receptors were gathered from an adult with an advanced solid tumor such as melanoma, head and neck, liver or kidney cancer. CDR3s leave out the opening cysteine and the closing phenylalanine or tryptophan.

v_gene: TRBV5-1
len: 12
j_gene: TRBJ2-7
CDR3aa: ASSLMTGPYEQY

v_gene: TRBV25-1
len: 11
j_gene: TRBJ2-7
CDR3aa: ASSEFRTDEQY

v_gene: TRBV5-1
len: 11
j_gene: TRBJ1-2
CDR3aa: ASSFRSYYGYT

v_gene: TRBV4-1
len: 15
j_gene: TRBJ2-7
CDR3aa: ASSLKGAGATLYEQY

v_gene: TRBV27
len: 14
j_gene: TRBJ2-3
CDR3aa: ASSSIGSTPTDTQY

v_gene: TRBV6-5
len: 12
j_gene: TRBJ2-1
CDR3aa: ASSYQTSVDEQF

v_gene: TRBV19
len: 11
j_gene: TRBJ1-1
CDR3aa: ASTTKGYTEAF

v_gene: TRBV27
len: 12
j_gene: TRBJ2-2
CDR3aa: ASRLGAHTGELF

v_gene: TRBV6-5
len: 13
j_gene: TRBJ1-1
CDR3aa: ASILLGGGNTEAF

v_gene: TRBV7-6
len: 13
j_gene: TRBJ2-7
CDR3aa: ASSLFSGGTYEQY

v_gene: TRBV19
len: 9
j_gene: TRBJ2-1
CDR3aa: ASAGPHEQF

v_gene: TRBV27
len: 11
j_gene: TRBJ1-2
CDR3aa: ASSLYRGYGYT

v_gene: TRBV6-5
len: 12
j_gene: TRBJ1-1
CDR3aa: ASSISDRGAEAF

v_gene: TRBV7-9
len: 12
j_gene: TRBJ2-2
CDR3aa: ASTPGRGGGELF

v_gene: TRBV7-8
len: 10
j_gene: TRBJ2-7
CDR3aa: ASSSNGQPQY

v_gene: TRBV27
len: 13
j_gene: TRBJ1-3
CDR3aa: ASRPGQGPGNTIY

v_gene: TRBV5-4
len: 10
j_gene: TRBJ2-7
CDR3aa: ASSAARSEQY

v_gene: TRBV27
len: 12
j_gene: TRBJ2-7
CDR3aa: ASSLYLGSYEQY

v_gene: TRBV19
len: 10
j_gene: TRBJ2-1
CDR3aa: ASLDFYNEQF

v_gene: TRBV2
len: 13
j_gene: -
CDR3aa: ATQWNGGPTYEQY

v_gene: TRBV7-2
len: 13
j_gene: TRBJ2-5
CDR3aa: ASSPPGPRIETQY

v_gene: TRBV27
len: 14
j_gene: TRBJ1-1
CDR3aa: ASSRVWGRVDTEAF

v_gene: TRBV19
len: 12
j_gene: TRBJ2-7
CDR3aa: ASSIGGGPYEQY

v_gene: TRBV2
len: 11
j_gene: TRBJ1-2
CDR3aa: ASTSRGYYGYT

v_gene: TRBV25-1
len: 12
j_gene: TRBJ2-7
CDR3aa: ASSGRDRVSEQY

v_gene: TRBV27
len: 13
j_gene: TRBJ2-1
CDR3aa: ASSLSGLAHNEQF

v_gene: TRBV9
len: 13
j_gene: TRBJ2-3
CDR3aa: ASSVYVGSTDTQY

v_gene: TRBV19
len: 13
j_gene: TRBJ1-3
CDR3aa: ASSPGPMPGNTIY

v_gene: TRBV4-1
len: 14
j_gene: TRBJ2-7
CDR3aa: ASSPGGLAASYEQY

v_gene: TRBV20-1
len: 9
j_gene: TRBJ2-7
CDR3aa: SARRSYEQY

v_gene: TRBV19
len: 10
j_gene: TRBJ2-3
CDR3aa: ASRTGSDTQY

v_gene: TRBV4-2
len: 12
j_gene: TRBJ1-2
CDR3aa: ASSQRRGSDGYT

v_gene: TRBV19
len: 13
j_gene: TRBJ1-5
CDR3aa: ASRYSGTGASPQH

v_gene: TRBV6-5
len: 14
j_gene: TRBJ2-2
CDR3aa: ASSYGLGGNTGELF

v_gene: TRBV11-2
len: 11
j_gene: TRBJ2-7
CDR3aa: ASSSTSGYEQY

v_gene: TRBV9
len: 14
j_gene: TRBJ2-2
CDR3aa: ASSVDPGPSTGELF

v_gene: TRBV7-8
len: 12
j_gene: TRBJ1-4
CDR3aa: ASSLADGEEKLF

v_gene: TRBV5-6
len: 15
j_gene: TRBJ2-1
CDR3aa: ASSLGGGTEHYNEQF

v_gene: TRBV5-1
len: 11
j_gene: TRBJ2-3
CDR3aa: ASSLDLADTQY

v_gene: TRBV5-1
len: 14
j_gene: TRBJ2-7
CDR3aa: ASSLAGQGGQYEQY

v_gene: TRBV5-6
len: 13
j_gene: TRBJ2-2
CDR3aa: ASSLQGLGAGELF

v_gene: TRBV14
len: 12
j_gene: TRBJ1-2
CDR3aa: ASSQDRRVNGYT

v_gene: TRBV7-6
len: 12
j_gene: TRBJ2-3
CDR3aa: ASSLAGGADTQY

v_gene: TRBV14
len: 12
j_gene: TRBJ2-7
CDR3aa: ASSLTGGKDEQY

v_gene: TRBV5-6
len: 10
j_gene: TRBJ2-1
CDR3aa: ASSLRSDEQF

v_gene: TRBV30
len: 10
j_gene: TRBJ1-1
CDR3aa: AWSISGTEAF

v_gene: TRBV15
len: 12
j_gene: TRBJ2-7
CDR3aa: ATSRVDFLGEQY

v_gene: TRBV15
len: 13
j_gene: TRBJ2-5
CDR3aa: ATSRGGLSQETQY

v_gene: TRBV25-1
len: 12
j_gene: TRBJ2-3
CDR3aa: ATSSGRAADTQY